Below are 6 T cell receptor beta chains sequenced from a single sample in a study of glioma-infiltrating T cells. Using RNA template, CDR3s of TCR alpha and beta were amplified with iRepertoire arm-PCR. From the multiplex PCR reads, TCRdb called clonotypes with MiXCR, one entry per CDR3 protein. The table includes more than 300,000 distinct CDR3 sequences, 35% to 45% detected once. Sequencing was performed on glioma tissue, nonneoplastic brain tissue, or PBMCs (not recorded which). Receptors originate from a human donor with low-grade glioma or glioblastoma, undergoing nonglioma brain surgery, or in good health (not recorded which).

This clonotype showed up just a few times. The V and J genes are TRBV7-9 and TRBJ1-3, with no clear D. The germline V gene encodes CDR1 SEHNR and CDR2 FQNEAQ (reference sequence). The CDR3 is 18 amino acids. V was shortened by 2 bases and J by 1 base, with 18 bases between the two germline ends. CDR3 sequence reads: CASSLYRFGRRSGNTIYF. CDR3 in DNA: TGTGCCAGCAGCTTATACCGATTCGGCAGGAGGTCTGGAAACACCATATATTTT.

This clonotype was observed a handful of times. The chain joins TRBV19 to TRBJ2-3; D gene uncertain. This CDR3 comprises 14 residues. The V gene's germline CDR1 is LNHDA and CDR2 SQIVND (reference sequence). V lost 3 bases, J lost 2 bases, and 9 bases lay in between. Here the CDR3 reads CASSIDGFTDTQYF. The CDR3 bases are TGTGCCAGTAGTATTGACGGCTTCACAGATACGCAGTATTTT.

This clonotype was seen only a few times. The chain carries TRBV7-2 and TRBJ1-5; TRBD1 might be the D (6 bases). V dropped 1 base and J dropped 9 bases, with 13 bases sitting between them. The length of the CDR3 is 14 residues. In germline, CDR1 is SGHTA, CDR2 FQGNSA. CDR3 sequence (DNA): TGTGCCAGCAGCTTAGATAGGGGGGGTCGGCCCCAGCATTTT. As protein: CASSLDRGGRPQHF.

This clonotype came up a few times. The V gene is TRBV6-1, the J gene TRBJ2-2; D may be TRBD1 (6 bases). Germline lookup yields CDR1 MNHNS and CDR2 SASEGT. V lost 9 bases, J lost 0 bases, and 11 bases lay in between. The CDR3 loop spans 14 amino acids. This CDR3 reads CASLQGTNTGELFF. The CDR3 DNA reads TGTGCCAGTCTCCAGGGGACGAACACCGGGGAGCTGTTTTTT.

With regard to this clonotype: This may be a read error, as it is one base from a much larger clone. The CDR3 protein is CSARSGTGGAGTEALF. The CDR3 DNA reads TGCAGTGCTAGAAGCGGGACAGGGGGCGCGGGCACTGAAGCTCTCTTT. This chain links TRBV20-1 with TRBJ1-1, with 12 bases that match TRBD1. From germline, CDR1 is DFQATT and CDR2 SNEGSKA (reference sequence). CDR3 length equals 16 residues.

This clonotype was observed a single time. This rearrangement joins TRBV20-1 to TRBJ2-3; 7 positions agree with TRBD2. CDR1 and CDR2 (germline): DFQATT, SNEGSKA (reference sequence). Unmatched junction bases numbered 15, after V lost 4 bases and J lost 2 bases. The CDR3 contains 17 residues. This chain's CDR3 is CSATALGRASLTDTQYF. The DNA for the CDR3 is TGCAGTGCTACCGCCCTGGGGAGGGCATCACTCACAGATACGCAGTATTTT.